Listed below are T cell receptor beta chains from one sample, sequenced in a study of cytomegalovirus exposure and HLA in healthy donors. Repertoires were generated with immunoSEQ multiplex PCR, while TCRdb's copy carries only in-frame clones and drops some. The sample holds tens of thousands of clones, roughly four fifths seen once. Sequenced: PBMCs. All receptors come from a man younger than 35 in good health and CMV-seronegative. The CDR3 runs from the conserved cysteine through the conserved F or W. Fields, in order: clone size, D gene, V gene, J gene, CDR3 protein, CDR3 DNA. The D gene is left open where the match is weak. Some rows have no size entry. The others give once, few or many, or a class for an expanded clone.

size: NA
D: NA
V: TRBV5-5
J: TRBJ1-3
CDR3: CASSSGVPGNTIYF
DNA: TGTGCCAGCAGCTCCGGGGTCCCTGGAAACACCATATATTTT

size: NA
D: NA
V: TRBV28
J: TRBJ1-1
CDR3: CASSLDHGQFGAFF
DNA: TGTGCCAGCAGTTTAGACCACGGACAGTTCGGAGCTTTCTTT

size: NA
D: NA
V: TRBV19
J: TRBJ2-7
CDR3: CASSLDTFYEQYF
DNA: TGTGCCAGTAGTTTGGACACTTTCTACGAGCAGTACTTC

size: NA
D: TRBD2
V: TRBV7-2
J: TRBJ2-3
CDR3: CASSPAGSGGWDTQYF
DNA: TGTGCCAGCAGCCCCGCGGGGAGCGGGGGGTGGGATACGCAGTATTTT

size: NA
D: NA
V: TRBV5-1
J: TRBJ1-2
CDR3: CASSLDAANYGYTF
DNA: TGCGCCAGCAGCTTGGATGCAGCTAACTATGGCTACACCTTC

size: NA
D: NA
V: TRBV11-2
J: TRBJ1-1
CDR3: CASSGRGWSTEAFF
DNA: TGTGCCAGCAGCGGAAGGGGTTGGAGCACTGAAGCTTTCTTT

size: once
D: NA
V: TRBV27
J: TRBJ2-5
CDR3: CASSWGPPGETQYF
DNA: TGTGCCAGCAGTTGGGGTCCCCCGGGGGAGACCCAGTACTTC

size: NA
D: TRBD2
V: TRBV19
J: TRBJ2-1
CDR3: CASSLGTRSTDEQFF
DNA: TGTGCCAGTAGCCTTGGGACTAGATCTACAGATGAGCAGTTCTTC

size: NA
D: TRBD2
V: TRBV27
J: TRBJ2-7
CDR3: CASSYRGPGTSGRRGSYEQYF
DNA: TGTGCCAGCAGTTATCGAGGCCCCGGGACTAGCGGGAGGAGGGGGTCCTACGAGCAGTACTTC

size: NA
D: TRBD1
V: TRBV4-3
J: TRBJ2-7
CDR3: CASSHMGTETSEQYF
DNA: TGCGCCAGCAGCCACATGGGGACAGAGACCTCCGAGCAGTACTTC

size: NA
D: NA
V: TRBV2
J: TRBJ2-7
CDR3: CASNSDSKSSYEQYF
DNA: TGTGCCAGCAATTCTGACAGCAAGAGCTCCTACGAGCAGTACTTC

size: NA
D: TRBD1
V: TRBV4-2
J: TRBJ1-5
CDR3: CASRGQGGQPQHF
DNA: TGTGCCAGCCGAGGACAGGGCGGGCAGCCCCAGCATTTT

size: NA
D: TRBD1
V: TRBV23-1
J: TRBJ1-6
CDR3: CASSTDRASSYNSPLHF
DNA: TGCGCCAGCAGCACGGACAGGGCGAGCTCCTATAATTCACCCCTCCACTTT

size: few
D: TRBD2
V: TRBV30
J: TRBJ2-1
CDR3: CAWNLKRGLSYNEQFF
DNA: TGTGCCTGGAATTTAAAGCGGGGGCTCTCCTACAATGAGCAGTTCTTC

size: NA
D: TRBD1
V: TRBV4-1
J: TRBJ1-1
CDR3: CASNAQGGRGTEAFF
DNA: TGCGCCAGTAACGCACAGGGGGGGCGGGGAACTGAAGCTTTCTTT

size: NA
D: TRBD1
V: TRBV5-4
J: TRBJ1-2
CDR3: CASSLPGQGGYGYTF
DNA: TGTGCCAGCAGCTTACCGGGACAGGGGGGCTATGGCTACACCTTC

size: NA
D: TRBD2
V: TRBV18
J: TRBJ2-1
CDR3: CASSSLAGVGGEQFF
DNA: TGTGCCAGCTCATCCCTAGCGGGAGTTGGGGGTGAGCAGTTCTTC

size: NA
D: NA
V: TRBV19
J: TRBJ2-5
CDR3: CASRDPGLRETQYF
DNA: TGTGCCAGTAGGGATCCGGGACTGAGGGAGACCCAGTACTTC

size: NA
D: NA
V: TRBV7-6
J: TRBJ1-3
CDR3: CASSPGGSGNTIYF
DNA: TGTGCCAGCAGCCCCGGAGGGTCTGGAAACACCATATATTTT

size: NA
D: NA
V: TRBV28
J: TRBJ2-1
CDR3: CASSTFAAGKFNNEQFF
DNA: TGTGCCAGCAGTACATTCGCAGCGGGCAAGTTCAACAATGAGCAGTTCTTC

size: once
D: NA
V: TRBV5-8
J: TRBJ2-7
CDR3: CASSLGARFDEQYF
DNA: TGTGCCAGCAGCTTGGGTGCTAGATTTGATGAGCAGTACTTC

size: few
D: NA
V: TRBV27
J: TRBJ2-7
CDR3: CASSLTEAYEQYF
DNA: TGTGCCAGCAGTTTGACAGAAGCCTACGAGCAGTACTTC

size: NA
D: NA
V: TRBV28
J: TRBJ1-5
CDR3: CASIDRLNQPQHF
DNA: TGTGCCAGCATCGACAGGTTGAATCAGCCCCAGCATTTT

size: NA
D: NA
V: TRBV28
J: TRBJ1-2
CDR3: CAIRGLNYGYTF
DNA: TGTGCCATCAGGGGCCTTAACTATGGCTACACCTTC

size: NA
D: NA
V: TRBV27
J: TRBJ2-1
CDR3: CASSLTENNEQFF
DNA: TGTGCCAGCAGTCTTACAGAGAACAATGAGCAGTTCTTC

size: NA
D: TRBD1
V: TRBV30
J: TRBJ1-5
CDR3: CAWNKKGQGNQPQHF
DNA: TGTGCCTGGAACAAAAAGGGACAGGGGAATCAGCCCCAGCATTTT

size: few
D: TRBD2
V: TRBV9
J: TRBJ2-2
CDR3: CASSVGLAGGPNTGELFF
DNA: TGTGCCAGCAGCGTAGGACTAGCGGGAGGGCCGAACACCGGGGAGCTGTTTTTT

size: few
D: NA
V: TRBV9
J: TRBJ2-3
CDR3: CASSVGFRGSTDTQYF
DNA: TGTGCCAGCAGCGTAGGGTTCCGGGGGAGCACAGATACGCAGTATTTT

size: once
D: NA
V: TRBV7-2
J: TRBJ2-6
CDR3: CASSLVGGGANVLTF
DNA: TGTGCCAGCAGCTTGGTAGGGGGTGGGGCCAACGTCCTGACTTTC

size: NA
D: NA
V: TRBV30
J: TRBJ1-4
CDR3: CAWRISTGSEKLFF
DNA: TGTGCCTGGAGAATTAGTACAGGGAGTGAAAAACTGTTTTTT

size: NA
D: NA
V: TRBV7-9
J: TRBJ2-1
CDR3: CSSSLRPNEQFF
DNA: TGTTCCAGCAGCTTACGTCCCAATGAGCAGTTCTTC

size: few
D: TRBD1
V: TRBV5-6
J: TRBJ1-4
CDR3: CASSATGGEEKLFF
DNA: TGTGCCAGCAGCGCGACAGGGGGAGAGGAAAAACTGTTTTTT

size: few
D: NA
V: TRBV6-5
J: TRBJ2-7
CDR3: CASSYRVSYEQYF
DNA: TGTGCCAGCAGTTACAGAGTCTCCTACGAGCAGTACTTC

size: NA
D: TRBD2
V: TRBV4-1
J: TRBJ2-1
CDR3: CASSQGTRAFNEQFF
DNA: TGCGCCAGCAGCCAAGGGACTAGGGCTTTCAATGAGCAGTTCTTC

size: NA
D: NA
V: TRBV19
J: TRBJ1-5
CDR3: CASKGGGPLNHQPQHF
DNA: TGTGCCAGTAAGGGGGGGGGTCCTCTTAATCATCAGCCCCAGCATTTT

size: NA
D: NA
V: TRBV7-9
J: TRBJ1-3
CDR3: CASAGGSGGNTIYF
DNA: TGTGCCAGTGCCGGGGGATCGGGCGGAAACACCATATATTTT

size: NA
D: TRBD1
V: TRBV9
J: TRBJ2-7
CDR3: CASSGRDRVGEQYF
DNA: TGTGCCAGCAGCGGCCGGGACAGGGTCGGTGAGCAGTACTTC

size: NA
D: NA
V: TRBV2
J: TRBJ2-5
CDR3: CASSEARETQYF
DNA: TGTGCCAGCAGTGAAGCACGGGAGACCCAGTACTTC

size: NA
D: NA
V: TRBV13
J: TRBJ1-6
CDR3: CASSLNEESSYNSPLHF
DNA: TGTGCCAGCAGCTTAAACGAGGAGAGCTCCTATAATTCACCCCTCCACTTT

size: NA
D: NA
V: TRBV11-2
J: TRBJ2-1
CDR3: CASSFRLKGNEQFF
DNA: TGTGCCAGCAGCTTTAGATTAAAGGGGAATGAGCAGTTCTTC

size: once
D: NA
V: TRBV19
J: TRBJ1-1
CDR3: CASRSRGGTEAFF
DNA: TGTGCCAGTAGGAGTCGAGGGGGAACTGAAGCTTTCTTT

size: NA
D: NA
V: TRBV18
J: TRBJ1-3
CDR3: CASSPYSHQASAGGTIYF
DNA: TGTGCCAGCTCACCATATTCCCACCAGGCATCAGCAGGAGGCACCATATATTTT

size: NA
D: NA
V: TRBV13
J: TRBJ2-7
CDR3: CASSSIILRGSGSYEQYF
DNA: TGTGCCAGCAGCTCTATTATCTTAAGGGGGTCGGGCTCCTACGAGCAGTACTTC

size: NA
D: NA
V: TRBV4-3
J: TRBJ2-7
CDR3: CASSQERISYEQYF
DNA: TGCGCCAGCAGCCAAGAGCGAATTTCCTACGAGCAGTACTTC

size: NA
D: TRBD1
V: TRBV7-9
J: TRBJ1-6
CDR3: CGVSGGRNSPLHF
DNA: TGTGGGGTCTCAGGGGGCCGAAATTCACCCCTCCACTTT

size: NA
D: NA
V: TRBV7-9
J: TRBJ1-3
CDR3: CASSLDGFSLGNTIYF
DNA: TGTGCCAGCAGCTTAGACGGGTTTTCTCTTGGAAACACCATATATTTT

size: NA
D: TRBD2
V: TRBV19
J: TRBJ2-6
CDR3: CASSMGVERELSGANVLTF
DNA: TGTGCCAGTAGTATGGGAGTTGAGCGGGAGTTATCTGGGGCCAACGTCCTGACTTTC

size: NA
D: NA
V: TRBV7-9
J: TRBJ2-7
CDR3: CASSLRPGNREQYF
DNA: TGTGCCAGCAGCTTACGGCCAGGGAACCGTGAGCAGTACTTC

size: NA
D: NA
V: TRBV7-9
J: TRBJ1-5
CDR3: CASSGDSPPYSNQPQHF
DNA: TGTGCCAGCAGCGGGGACTCTCCGCCCTATAGCAATCAGCCCCAGCATTTT

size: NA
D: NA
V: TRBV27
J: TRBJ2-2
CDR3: CASSLFFGIRGTGELFF
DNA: TGTGCCAGCAGTTTATTTTTTGGGATACGGGGCACCGGGGAGCTGTTTTTT

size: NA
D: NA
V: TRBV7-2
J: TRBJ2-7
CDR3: CASSSYETASYEQYF
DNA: TGTGCCAGCAGCTCCTATGAGACAGCCTCCTACGAGCAGTACTTC

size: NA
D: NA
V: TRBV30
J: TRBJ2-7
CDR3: CAWRIDRSSYF
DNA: TGTGCCTGGAGGATCGACAGGTCGTCGTACTTC

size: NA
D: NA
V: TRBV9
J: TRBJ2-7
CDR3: CASSVELNRAVNEQYF
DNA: TGTGCCAGCAGCGTAGAATTGAACAGGGCAGTGAACGAGCAGTACTTC

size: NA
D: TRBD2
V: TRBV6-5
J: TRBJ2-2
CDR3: CASSYFGGGTGELFF
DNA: TGTGCCAGCAGTTACTTCGGGGGGGGCACCGGGGAGCTGTTTTTT

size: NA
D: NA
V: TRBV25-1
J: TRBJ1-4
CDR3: CASSEGLEKLFF
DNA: TGTGCCAGCAGTGAGGGGCTTGAAAAACTGTTTTTT

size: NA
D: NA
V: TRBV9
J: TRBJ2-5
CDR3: CASSVALVAGTQYF
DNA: TGTGCCAGCAGCGTAGCACTAGTCGCGGGGACCCAGTACTTC

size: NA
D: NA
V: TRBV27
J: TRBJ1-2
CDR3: CASSWGLTNGYTF
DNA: TGTGCCAGCAGTTGGGGCCTCACCAATGGCTACACCTTC

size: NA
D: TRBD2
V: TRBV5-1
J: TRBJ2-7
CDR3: CASSFSSGRAYEQYF
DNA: TGCGCCAGCAGCTTCTCTAGCGGGAGGGCTTACGAGCAGTACTTC

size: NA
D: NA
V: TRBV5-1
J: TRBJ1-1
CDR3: CASTPGVGTEAFF
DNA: TGCGCCAGCACCCCAGGGGTGGGTACTGAAGCTTTCTTT

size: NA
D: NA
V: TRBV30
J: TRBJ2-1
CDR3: CAWNEVGGVYNEQFF
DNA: TGTGCCTGGAACGAGGTTGGCGGGGTCTACAATGAGCAGTTCTTC